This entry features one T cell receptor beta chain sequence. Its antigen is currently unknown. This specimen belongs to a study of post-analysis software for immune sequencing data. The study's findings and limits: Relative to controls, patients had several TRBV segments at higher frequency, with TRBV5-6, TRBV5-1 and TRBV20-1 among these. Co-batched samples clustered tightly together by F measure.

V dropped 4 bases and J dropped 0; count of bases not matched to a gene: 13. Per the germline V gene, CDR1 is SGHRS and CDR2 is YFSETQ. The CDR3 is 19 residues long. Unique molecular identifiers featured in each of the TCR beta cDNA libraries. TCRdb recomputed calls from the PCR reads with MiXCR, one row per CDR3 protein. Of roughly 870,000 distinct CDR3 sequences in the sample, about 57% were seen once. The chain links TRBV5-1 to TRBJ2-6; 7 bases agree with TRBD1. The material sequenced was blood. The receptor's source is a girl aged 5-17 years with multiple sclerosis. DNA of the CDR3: TGCGCCAGCAGCCTATCCGGGACAGCCTTTTTCTCTGGGGCCAACGTCCTGACTTTC. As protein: CASSLSGTAFFSGANVLTF.